These T cell receptor beta chains were read from a single sample in a study of shared clonotypes between healthy human individuals. Sequencing used immunoSEQ multiplex PCR; TCRdb keeps in-frame clones, though not all of them. The table records about 2.1 million clones, about 94% of them present only once. The source material was naive CD8+ T cells from PBMCs. These receptors came from a man aged 18 to 30 in good health. Some clones in this sample may be carry-over from other donors' samples. Both conserved end residues are part of each CDR3. Each record gives: J gene, V gene, CDR3 protein.

TRBJ2-7,TRBV9,CASSGGWGTADEQYF
TRBJ2-1,TRBV7-8,CASSQDDPGQFF
TRBJ2-7,TRBV29-1,CSGVVLAGSYEQYF
TRBJ2-3,TRBV29-1,CSVGPGSGTDTQYF
TRBJ2-4,TRBV6-1,CASSGGEIAKNIQYF
TRBJ2-1,TRBV2,CASSLGTSGTPLGEQFF
TRBJ1-2,TRBV27,CASSLGTGTYAGYTF
TRBJ2-2,TRBV6-5,CASSYSDGAGELFF
TRBJ2-3,TRBV7-6,CASSWAGGEDTQYF
TRBJ2-7,TRBV5-5,CASSGGTTLTYEQYF
TRBJ2-2,TRBV10-3,CAISDGLVTGELFF
TRBJ2-3,TRBV6-5,CASASGGGTDTQYF
TRBJ2-7,TRBV29-1,CSVELHLDRSKSYEQYF
TRBJ1-1,TRBV6-5,CATLGRNTEAFF
TRBJ1-1,TRBV5-1,CASSQLPGPFSRNTEAFF
TRBJ2-7,TRBV5-6,CASSFRLAEHEQYF
TRBJ1-5,TRBV15,CATSRDRGSNQPQHF
TRBJ2-7,TRBV28,CASRASGTSYEQYF
TRBJ2-2,TRBV27,CASSSALGGNGGELFF
TRBJ2-7,TRBV4-1,CASSLLAGGTYEQYF
TRBJ1-6,TRBV28,CASSPRGGSNSPLHF
TRBJ2-1,TRBV29-1,CSVGQGLNEQFF
TRBJ2-7,TRBV28,CASSWTGQGAEQYF